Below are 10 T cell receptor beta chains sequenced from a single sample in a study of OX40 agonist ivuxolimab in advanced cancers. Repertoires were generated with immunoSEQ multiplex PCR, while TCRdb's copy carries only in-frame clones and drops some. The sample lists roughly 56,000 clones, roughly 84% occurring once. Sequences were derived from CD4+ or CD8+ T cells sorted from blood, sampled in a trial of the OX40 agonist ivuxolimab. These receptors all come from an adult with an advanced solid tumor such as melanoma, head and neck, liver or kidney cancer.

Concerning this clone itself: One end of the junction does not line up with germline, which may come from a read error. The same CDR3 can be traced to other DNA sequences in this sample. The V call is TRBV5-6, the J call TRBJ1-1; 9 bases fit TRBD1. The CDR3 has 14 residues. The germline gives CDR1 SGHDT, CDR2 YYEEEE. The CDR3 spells CASSLGQGFREAFF. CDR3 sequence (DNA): TGTGCCAGCAGTTTGGGACAGGGATTTCGTGAAGCTTTCTTT.

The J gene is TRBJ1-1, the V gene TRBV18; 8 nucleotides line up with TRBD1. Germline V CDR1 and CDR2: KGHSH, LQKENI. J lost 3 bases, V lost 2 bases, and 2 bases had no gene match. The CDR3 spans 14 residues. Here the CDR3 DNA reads TGTGCCAGCTCACCAGACAGGGGACACACTGAAGCTTTCTTT. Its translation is CASSPDRGHTEAFF.

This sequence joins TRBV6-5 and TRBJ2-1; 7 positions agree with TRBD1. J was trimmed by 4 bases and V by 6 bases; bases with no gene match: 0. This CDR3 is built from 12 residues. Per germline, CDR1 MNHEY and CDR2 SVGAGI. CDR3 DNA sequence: TGTGCCAGCAGGACAGGGTACAATGAGCAGTTCTTC. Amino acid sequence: CASRTGYNEQFF.

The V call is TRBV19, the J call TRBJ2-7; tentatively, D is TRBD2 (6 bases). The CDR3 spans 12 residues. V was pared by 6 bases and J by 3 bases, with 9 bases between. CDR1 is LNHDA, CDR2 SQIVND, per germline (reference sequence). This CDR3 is CASSAGSYEQYF. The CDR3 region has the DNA TGTGCCAGTAGCGCCGGGAGCTACGAGCAGTACTTC.

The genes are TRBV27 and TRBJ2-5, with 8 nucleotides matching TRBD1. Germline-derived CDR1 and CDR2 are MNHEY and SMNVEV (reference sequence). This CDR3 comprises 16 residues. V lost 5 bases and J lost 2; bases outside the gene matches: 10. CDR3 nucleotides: TGTGCCAGCAGTCCTCGACAGGGGATTGCTCAAGAGACCCAGTACTTC. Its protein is CASSPRQGIAQETQYF.

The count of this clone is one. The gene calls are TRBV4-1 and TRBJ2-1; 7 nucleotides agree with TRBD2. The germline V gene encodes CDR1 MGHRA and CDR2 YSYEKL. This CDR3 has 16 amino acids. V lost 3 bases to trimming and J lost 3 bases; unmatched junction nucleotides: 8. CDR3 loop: CASSQVGGGHYNEQFF. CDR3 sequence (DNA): TGCGCCAGCAGCCAGGTGGGGGGGGGTCACTACAATGAGCAGTTCTTC.

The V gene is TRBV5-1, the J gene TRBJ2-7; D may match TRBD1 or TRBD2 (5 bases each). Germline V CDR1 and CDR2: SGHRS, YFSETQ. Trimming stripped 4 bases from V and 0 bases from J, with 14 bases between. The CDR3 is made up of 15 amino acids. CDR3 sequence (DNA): TGCGCCAGCAGCCCGGAGGTAGGGACCTCCTACGAGCAGTACTTC. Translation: CASSPEVGTSYEQYF.

The chain's CDR3 is CASSRVRGLAGETQYF. DNA of the CDR3: TGCGCCAGCAGCCGGGTCCGAGGCCTAGCGGGAGAGACCCAGTACTTC. This chain links TRBV5-1 with TRBJ2-5, with 8 nucleotides matching TRBD2. V dropped 4 bases and J dropped 4; count of bases not matched to a gene: 12. CDR3 length: 16 amino acids. Germline CDR1 is SGHRS and CDR2 is YFSETQ.

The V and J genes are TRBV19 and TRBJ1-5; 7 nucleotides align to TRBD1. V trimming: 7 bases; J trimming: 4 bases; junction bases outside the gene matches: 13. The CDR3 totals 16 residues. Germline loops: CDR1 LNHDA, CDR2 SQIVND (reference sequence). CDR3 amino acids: CASTQDEGTANQPQHF. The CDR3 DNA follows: TGTGCCAGTACCCAGGATGAAGGGACAGCAAATCAGCCCCAGCATTTT.

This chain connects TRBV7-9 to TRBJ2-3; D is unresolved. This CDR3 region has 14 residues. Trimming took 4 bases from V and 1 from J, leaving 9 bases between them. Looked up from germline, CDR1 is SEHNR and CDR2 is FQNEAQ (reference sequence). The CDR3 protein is CASSYSPGTDTQYF. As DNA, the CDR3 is TGTGCCAGCAGCTACTCCCCGGGCACAGATACGCAGTATTTT.